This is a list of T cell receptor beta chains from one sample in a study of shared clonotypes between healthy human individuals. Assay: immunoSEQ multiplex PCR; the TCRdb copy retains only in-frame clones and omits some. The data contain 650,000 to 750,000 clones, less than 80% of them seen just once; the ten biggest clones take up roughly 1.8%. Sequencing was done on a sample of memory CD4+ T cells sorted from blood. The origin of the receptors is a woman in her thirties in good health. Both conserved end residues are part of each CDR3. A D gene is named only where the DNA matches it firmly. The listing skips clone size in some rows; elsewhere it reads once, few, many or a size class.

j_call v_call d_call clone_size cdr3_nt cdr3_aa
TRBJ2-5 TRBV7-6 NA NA TGTGCCAGCAGCCCCGGGACCTTCTACCAAGAGACCCAGTACTTC CASSPGTFYQETQYF
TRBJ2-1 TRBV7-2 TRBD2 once TGTGCCAGCAGCCCGAAGACTAGCGGGAGTAATGAGCAGTTCTTC CASSPKTSGSNEQFF
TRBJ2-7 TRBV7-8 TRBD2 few TGTGCCAGCAGCTCACCGGGACTAGCCGGGCTGGAGCAGTACTTC CASSSPGLAGLEQYF
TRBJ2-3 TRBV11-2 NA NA TGTGCCAGCAGCTTACCCCTCACAGATACGCAGTATTTT CASSLPLTDTQYF
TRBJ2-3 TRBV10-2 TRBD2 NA TGCGCCAGCAGTGAGGAGACTAGCGGGACAGATACGCAGTATTTT CASSEETSGTDTQYF
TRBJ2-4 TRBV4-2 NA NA TGTGCCAGCAGGGAGAGGATAGACGACAACATTCAGTACTTC CASRERIDDNIQYF
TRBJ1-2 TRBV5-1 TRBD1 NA TGCGCCAGCAGCGCTCAGGGGGACTATGGCTACACCTTC CASSAQGDYGYTF
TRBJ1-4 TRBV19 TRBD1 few TGTGCCAGTAGTATTGGACAGGGGAATGAAAAACTGTTTTTT CASSIGQGNEKLFF
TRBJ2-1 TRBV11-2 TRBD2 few TGTGCCAGCAGCCTGGCTGGGACTAGCGGGAAGGGTGAGCAGTTCTTC CASSLAGTSGKGEQFF
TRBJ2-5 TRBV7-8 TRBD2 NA TGTGCCAGCAGCTTCCCAGCGGGAGGGCTGGAGACCCAGTACTTC CASSFPAGGLETQYF
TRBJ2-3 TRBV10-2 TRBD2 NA TGCGCCAGCGCCGGGACTAGCGGGGAGCCTAGCACAGATACGCAGTATTTT CASAGTSGEPSTDTQYF
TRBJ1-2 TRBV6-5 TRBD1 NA TGTGCCAGCAGTACAGGGGACAATTCCTATGGCTACACCTTC CASSTGDNSYGYTF
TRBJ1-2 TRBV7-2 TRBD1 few TGTGCCAGCAGCTTAGTCACAGGGGGGAACTATGGCTACACCTTC CASSLVTGGNYGYTF
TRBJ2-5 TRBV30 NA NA TGTGCCTGGAGGAGGTCAGGCCCAATGGAGACCCAGTACTTC CAWRRSGPMETQYF
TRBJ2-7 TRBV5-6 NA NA TGTGCCAGCAGCTTGGAATATATGGGCCGCGAGCAGTACTTC CASSLEYMGREQYF
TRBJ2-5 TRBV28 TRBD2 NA TGTGCCAGCAGTTTAGGGTTGGGGGAGGGAGAGACCCAGTACTTC CASSLGLGEGETQYF
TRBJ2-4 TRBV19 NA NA TGTGCCAGTAGTACCAGGGACTTGAAAAACATTCAGTACTTC CASSTRDLKNIQYF
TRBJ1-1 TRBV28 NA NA TGTGCCAGCAGAGCGCCCATGAACACTGAAGCTTTCTTT CASRAPMNTEAFF
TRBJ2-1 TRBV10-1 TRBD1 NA TGCGCCAGCAGTGAGTCATCCGGGACAGGGGGGGAGCAGTTCTTC CASSESSGTGGEQFF
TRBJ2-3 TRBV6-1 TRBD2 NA TGTGCCAGCAGTGACCTAGCGGGAGGGGTGAAGGCGGCGCAGTATTTT CASSDLAGGVKAAQYF